What follows are 9 T cell receptor beta chains derived from one specimen sequenced in a study of T-cell reconstitution after alpha-beta-depleted transplantation in children. TCRbeta library construction was performed incorporating unique molecular identifiers. MiXCR, run by TCRdb on the PCR reads, gives a single entry per CDR3 protein. The sample carries 250,000 or so distinct CDR3 sequences, roughly 8.2% recorded once. This specimen was PBMCs, mostly from graft donor cells, taken 180 days after TCRalphabeta/CD19-depleted stem cell transplant. The receptors originated from a male patient younger than 18 who had a stem cell transplant for acute lymphoblastic leukemia, so the T cells may come from the graft donor.

Comments on this clonotype: A single base separates this from a much larger clone, so it may be a read error. The conserved final phenylalanine or tryptophan is absent from the CDR3, which likely points to a read error. The chain combines TRBV6-1 with TRBJ1-3, with D possibly matching TRBD1 (5 bases). V gave up 6 bases and J gave up 1 base, with 13 bases separating them. Germline CDR1 MNHNS, CDR2 SASEGT. The CDR3 is made up of 15 amino acids. In DNA form, the CDR3 reads TGTGCCAGCAGCCTTTGGGGGGGTTCTGGAAACACCATATATTTA. Translating gives CASSLWGGSGNTIYL.

Details on this clonotype: A much more abundant neighbour one base away suggests this may be a read error. V is TRBV20-1 and J is TRBJ2-1; 10 nucleotides line up with TRBD2. The CDR3 covers 14 residues. Germline V gene data show CDR1 as DFQATT and CDR2 as SNEGSKA (reference sequence). The CDR3 DNA sequence: TGCAGTGTACCGGGACTAGCGATGTACAATGAGCGGTTCTTC. It translates to CSVPGLAMYNERFF.

This clonotype occurred many times. V gene TRBV27 combines with J gene TRBJ1-6, with a weak D call TRBD1 (6 bases). Deletions cut 5 bases from V and 10 bases from J, with 15 bases between. Germline V gives CDR1 MNHEY, CDR2 SMNVEV (reference sequence). There are 14 residues in the CDR3. CDR3 nucleotide sequence: TGTGCCAGCAGTCAGGCGCAGGGGAGATCACCCCTCCACTTT. It encodes CASSQAQGRSPLHF.

This clonotype has a count of ten or more. This sequence joins TRBV29-1 and TRBJ2-7, with 9 bases matching TRBD2. Trimming took 4 bases from V and 6 from J; bases not matched to a gene: 4. Per germline, CDR1 SQVTM and CDR2 ANQGSEA. This CDR3 has 12 residues. In nucleotides, the CDR3 is TGCAGCGTTGGGCGGGAGGGCCGCGAGCAGTACTTC. Amino acid sequence: CSVGREGREQYF.

This clonotype was found many times. This chain joins TRBV29-1 and TRBJ1-3; D is uncertain. CDR1 and CDR2 from the germline V gene are SQVTM and ANQGSEA. V was shortened by 5 bases and J by 0 bases, with 8 bases between the two germline ends. The CDR3 length is 13 residues. The CDR3, as DNA: TGCAGCGTTCAGTTCTACTCTGGAAACACCATATATTTT. This codes for CSVQFYSGNTIYF. The full variable domain, completed using reference TRBV29-1 and TRBJ1-3, is SAVISQKPSRDICQRGTSLTIQCQVDSQVTMMFWYRQQPGQSLTLIATANQGSEATYESGFVIDKFPISRPNLTFSTLTVSNMSPEDSSIYLCSVQFYSGNTIYFGEGSWLTVV.

At least ten counts were recorded for this clonotype. CDR3 amino acids: CASSEWREVETQYF. The CDR3 region has the DNA TGTGCCAGCAGTGAATGGAGGGAGGTAGAGACCCAGTACTTC. The chain carries TRBV25-1 and TRBJ2-5; D may be TRBD2 (6 bases). The V gene's germline CDR1 is MGHDK and CDR2 SYGVNS. The CDR3 has 14 residues. V lost 1 base and J lost 4, with 10 bases in between.

As for this clonotype: Being one base from a much bigger clone, this may be a read error. The chain uses TRBV9 and TRBJ2-5; 9 positions match TRBD2. The CDR3 spans 16 residues. The V segment lost 0 bases and the J segment 5 bases; nucleotides outside the gene matches: 8. In germline, CDR1 is SGDLS, CDR2 YYNGEE. Here the CDR3 reads CASSVGAGGRAETQYF. CDR3 nucleotides: TGTGCCAGCAGCGTAGGGGCGGGGGGGCGCGCGGAGACCCAGTACTTC.

This clonotype has at least ten counts. V gene TRBV7-3 combines with J gene TRBJ2-7; TRBD2 agrees at 8 bases. From germline, CDR1 is SGHTA and CDR2 FQGTGA. The CDR3 contains 15 residues. V lost 5 bases to trimming and J lost 3 bases; unmatched junction nucleotides: 9. The CDR3 protein is CASSPISGNIYEQYF. The CDR3 DNA sequence: TGTGCCAGCAGCCCTATTAGCGGGAACATCTACGAGCAGTACTTC.

The sample holds a few counts of this clonotype. V gene TRBV19 combines with J gene TRBJ1-5; D gene uncertain. Per germline, CDR1 LNHDA and CDR2 SQIVND (reference sequence). The CDR3 is made up of 14 amino acids. Trimming stripped 6 bases from V and 2 bases from J, with 11 bases between. The CDR3 DNA reads as TGTGCCAGTAGCTCCGGACGAGGCAATCAGCCCCAGCATTTT. It encodes CASSSGRGNQPQHF.